This TCR beta chain was captured by sequencing in a study of cytomegalovirus exposure and HLA in healthy donors. About the research overall: In an earlier analysis, 117 million unique TCR beta sequences were found from 150 million to 200 million T cells.

This clone turned up a few times. The antigen is not known. Germline-derived CDR1 and CDR2 are SQVTM and ANQGSEA. The CDR3 sequence is 13 residues long. Losses at the gene ends were 6 bases for V and 3 bases for J; bases not matched to a gene: 6. General study results and limits: Later analysis associated a missense DCLRE1C variant with TCR beta V- and J-gene trimming. It was reportedly the case that the classifier diagnosed cytomegalovirus status with high specificity and sensitivity.

Both 60 Vbeta primers and 13 Jbeta primers went into the PCR. Using immunoSEQ multiplex PCR, the repertoire was profiled, and TCRdb retains in-frame clones only, with some absent. The data show 150,000 to 200,000 clones, with 81% seen just once and 1.5% to 2% held by the top ten. There were likely unrecorded immune exposures, though donors were nominally healthy when sampled. The TCR was taken from a man aged 18 to 30 in good health and CMV-seronegative. The V call is TRBV29-1, the J call TRBJ2-7, with 9 bases identical to TRBD1. Specimen: PBMCs. In DNA, the CDR3 is TGCAGCGTGGTGGACAGGGGCGACTACGAGCAGTACTTC. This encodes CSVVDRGDYEQYF.